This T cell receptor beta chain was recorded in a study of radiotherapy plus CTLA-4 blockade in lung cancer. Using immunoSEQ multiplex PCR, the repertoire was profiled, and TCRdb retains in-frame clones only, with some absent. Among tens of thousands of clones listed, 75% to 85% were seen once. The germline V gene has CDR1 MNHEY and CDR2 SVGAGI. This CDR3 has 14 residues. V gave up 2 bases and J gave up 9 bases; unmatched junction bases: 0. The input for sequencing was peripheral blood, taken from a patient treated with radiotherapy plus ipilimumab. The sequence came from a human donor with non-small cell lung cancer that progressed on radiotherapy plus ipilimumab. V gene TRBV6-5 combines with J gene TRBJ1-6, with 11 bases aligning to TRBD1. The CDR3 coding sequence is TGTGCCAGCAGTTACGGACAGGGGGCTTCACCCCTCCACTTT. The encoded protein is CASSYGQGASPLHF.